Below, one T cell receptor beta chain is given with its context. Its antigen is undetermined. Through a sample-barcoded 5' primer and a J-beta primer mix, a second PCR was run for roughly 7 to 11 cycles. A tag from a template-switch adaptor with 12 random nucleotides marked each cDNA molecule. In TCRdb, the 5' RACE reads were re-called with MiXCR into one record per CDR3 protein. This sample has hundreds of thousands of distinct CDR3 sequences, with about half found just once. The source of the sample is a study of blood T cells in healthy people across ages. Study-wide findings and caveats: PBMC samples, being unsorted, prevented any conclusive comparison of naive and antigen-experienced cells. As naive T cell percentage varied, TCR beta diversity correlated strongly with it.

V was shortened by 6 bases and J by 0 bases, with 13 bases between the two germline ends. Germline V gene data show CDR1 as SGHTA and CDR2 as FQGTGA. CDR3 length: 15 amino acids. Sequencing used blood. The chain carries TRBV7-3 and TRBJ2-3; D is ambiguous. The TCR sequence derives from a man at least 80 years old in good health. The CDR3 DNA reads TGTGCCAGCAGGAGAGGCCCCACTAGCACAGATACGCAGTATTTT. This encodes CASRRGPTSTDTQYF.